The next 18 T cell receptor beta chains were all read from a single sample in a study of control samples from healthy donors and cancer patients (dated by TCRdb to about 2020). The method behind the library was the immunoSEQ multiplex PCR assay. In its TCRdb copy, this immuneACCESS table keeps in-frame sequences only and misses some clones. Where compared with another copy, unresolved V genes explain less than half of these, and the others have no known cause. Here the sample has about 99,000 clones; around 88% occur a single time. 15% to 20% of the sample is in the top ten clones. Sequencing used PBMCs. The source is a man in his fifties or sixties with lung cancer.

The CDR3 loop reads CASSFTGSYGYTF. Here the CDR3 DNA reads TGTGCCAGCAGTTTTACAGGGTCCTATGGCTACACCTTC. This chain connects TRBV6-5 to TRBJ1-2; D is possibly TRBD1 (6 bases). This CDR3 spans 13 amino acids. CDR1 and CDR2 from the germline V gene are MNHEY and SVGAGI. Trimming removed 4 bases from V and 4 bases from J, with 10 bases in between.

This chain uses TRBV5-6 with TRBJ1-2; D unresolved. Looked up from germline, CDR1 is SGHDT and CDR2 is YYEEEE. Trimming cost V 0 bases and J 4 bases, with 13 bases left between them. This CDR3 is built from 15 residues. CDR3 protein: CASSLAPGKGYGYTF. The CDR3 region has the DNA TGTGCCAGCAGCTTGGCCCCGGGTAAGGGCTATGGCTACACCTTC. The full variable domain, completed using reference TRBV5-6 and TRBJ1-2, is DAGVTQSPTHLIKTRGQQVTLRCSPKSGHDTVSWYQQALGQGPQFIFQYYEEEERQRGNFPDRFSGHQFPNYSSELNVNALLLGDSALYLCASSLAPGKGYGYTFGSGTRLTVV.

J is TRBJ2-1 and V is TRBV9; D unresolved. This CDR3 is built from 16 residues. CDR1 and CDR2 from the germline V gene are SGDLS and YYNGEE. V lost 0 bases, J lost 5 bases, and 15 bases lay in between. In nucleotides, the CDR3 is TGTGCCAGCAGCGTAGCCGACTCCCTCCTAAACAATGAGCAGTTCTTC. Protein: CASSVADSLLNNEQFF.

This clone has only one observation. The chain recombines TRBV5-6 with TRBJ1-1, with 8 bases identical to TRBD1. There are 18 residues in the CDR3. V was clipped by 0 bases and J by 2 bases; unmatched bases: 12. In germline, CDR1 is SGHDT, CDR2 YYEEEE. The CDR3 protein is CASSLARTGNRYNTEAFF. DNA for the CDR3: TGTGCCAGCAGCTTGGCGAGGACAGGGAACCGGTATAACACTGAAGCTTTCTTT.

V and J are TRBV29-1 and TRBJ2-5; D not certain. Germline CDR1 is SQVTM and CDR2 is ANQGSEA. V lost 4 bases and J 5 bases, leaving 14 bases between the germline ends. This CDR3 has 13 amino acids. In DNA form, the CDR3 reads TGCAGCGTTGTATCCTGGGGTATCGAGACCCAGTACTTC. Its translation is CSVVSWGIETQYF.

This rearrangement joins TRBV7-6 to TRBJ1-2, with D perhaps TRBD1 (6 bases). Trimming pared 0 bases from V and 4 bases from J, leaving 18 bases between. Germline CDR1 SGHVS, CDR2 FNYEAQ. The length of the CDR3 is 17 residues. The DNA of the CDR3 is TGTGCCAGCAGCTTAGCTAAGTCGGCAGGGGAAGTCTATGGCTACACCTTC. Amino acid sequence: CASSLAKSAGEVYGYTF.

V is TRBV5-4 and J is TRBJ2-4, with a weak D call TRBD1 (6 bases). Trimming removed 0 bases at V and 0 bases at J, with 16 bases between. Per germline, CDR1 SGHNT and CDR2 YYREEE (reference sequence). The CDR3 loop spans 18 amino acids. CDR3 in amino acids: CASSLEGGILGAKNIQYF. CDR3 in DNA: TGTGCCAGCAGCTTGGAAGGGGGTATCCTCGGAGCCAAAAACATTCAGTACTTC.

The chain uses TRBV6-5 and TRBJ2-7; maybe TRBD1 (6 bases). V was shortened by 10 bases and J by 0 bases, with 16 bases between the two germline ends. The CDR3 runs to 14 residues. Germline V lookup: CDR1 MNHEY, CDR2 SVGAGI. This CDR3 is CATSTGQSSYEQYV. CDR3 nucleotides: TGTGCCACCTCGACCGGACAGAGCTCCTACGAGCAGTACGTC.

The V and J genes are TRBV18 and TRBJ1-1, with D uncertain. CDR1 is KGHSH and CDR2 is LQKENI in the germline V gene. V was clipped by 5 bases and J by 1 base, with 11 bases between them. This CDR3 region has 14 residues. The CDR3 DNA reads as TGTGCCAGCTCATCCGACACTCAGAACACTGAAGCTTTCTTT. Translated, it gives CASSSDTQNTEAFF.

The CDR3 nucleotides read TGTGCCAGCAGTGAAACGTCAGCCACTGAAGCTTTCTTT. Translated, it gives CASSETSATEAFF. The genes are TRBV6-1 and TRBJ1-1; D unclear. Germline CDR1 is MNHNS and CDR2 is SASEGT. The CDR3 has 13 amino acids. With 2 bases removed from V and 4 bases from J, the gap between germline ends came to 8 bases.

This sequence joins TRBV5-1 and TRBJ1-6; 8 positions agree with TRBD1. Germline-derived CDR1 and CDR2 are SGHRS and YFSETQ. CDR3 length: 14 residues. Germline trimming cut 4 bases from V and 6 bases from J; bases unmatched to any gene: 3. The DNA for the CDR3 is TGCGCCAGCAGCCAAGGACAGGGTAATTCACCCCTCCACTTT. Its translation: CASSQGQGNSPLHF. The whole variable domain, remainder taken from reference TRBV5-1 and TRBJ1-6, is KAGVTQTPRYLIKTRGQQVTLSCSPISGHRSVSWYQQTPGQGLQFLFEYFSETQRNKGNFPGRFSGRQFSNSRSEMNVSTLELGDSALYLCASSQGQGNSPLHFGNGTRLTVT.

The V call is TRBV18, the J call TRBJ1-3; 7 bases are a match to TRBD1. Germline CDR1 and CDR2: KGHSH and LQKENI. Germline trimming cut 3 bases from V and 2 bases from J; bases unmatched to any gene: 4. The CDR3 is 15 amino acids. The CDR3 DNA follows: TGTGCCAGCTCACCGACAGGGCTGGCTGGAAACACCATATATTTT. Encoded protein: CASSPTGLAGNTIYF. The complete variable domain, with remaining parts taken from reference TRBV18 and TRBJ1-3, reads NAGVMQNPRHLVRRRGQEARLRCSPMKGHSHVYWYRQLPEEGLKFMVYLQKENIIDESGMPKERFSAEFPKEGPSILRIQQVVRGDSAAYFCASSPTGLAGNTIYFGEGSWLTVV.

As for this clone: One end of the junction is discordant with germline, which a read error may explain. The J gene is TRBJ2-6, the V gene TRBV18, with a weak D call TRBD2 (6 bases). The CDR3 sequence is 13 residues long. CDR1 is KGHSH and CDR2 is LQKENI in the germline V gene. The DNA of the CDR3 is TGTGCCAGCTCACCTACCCGCGGGGAACCCCTGGCTTTC. The encoded protein is CASSPTRGEPLAF.

In this sample, this clone turned up once. The chain links TRBV10-3 to TRBJ2-1; 10 positions agree with TRBD1. CDR1 is ENHRY and CDR2 is SYGVKD in the germline V gene. The CDR3 runs 14 residues. V lost 6 bases to trimming and J lost 8 bases; unmatched junction nucleotides: 7. CDR3 DNA sequence: TGTGCCATCAGCCCGGGACAGGGGACCCATGAGCAGTTCTTC. Translating it yields CAISPGQGTHEQFF.

V and J are TRBV6-5 and TRBJ2-2; D is unclear. The CDR3 loop spans 12 amino acids. From germline, CDR1 is MNHEY and CDR2 SVGAGI. The CDR3 DNA is TGTGCTATGGTAGGATTGGCCGGGGAGCTGTTTTTT. It translates to CAMVGLAGELFF.

Only one count was recorded for this clone. This chain links TRBV5-1 with TRBJ2-5; 12 bases fit TRBD2. CDR1 is SGHRS, CDR2 YFSETQ, per germline. The junction had 6 bases not matched to a gene; V was cut back by 4 bases and J by 5 bases. CDR3 size: 15 residues. The CDR3 is CASSLAGGSYETQYF. CDR3 nucleotide sequence: TGCGCCAGCAGCCTAGCGGGGGGGTCCTATGAGACCCAGTACTTC.

V usage is TRBV10-2 and J usage is TRBJ2-5; 14 nucleotides agree with TRBD2. The CDR3 runs 16 residues. The J segment lost 0 bases and the V segment lost 6 bases, leaving 3 bases of the junction unmatched. Germline CDR1 WSHSY, CDR2 SAAADI. CDR3 sequence (DNA): TGCGCCAGCAGGGGGGGACTAGCGGGGGACCAAGAGACCCAGTACTTC. It translates to CASRGGLAGDQETQYF.

This chain connects TRBV30 to TRBJ1-6; D may be TRBD1 (6 bases). The V gene's germline CDR1 is GTSNPN and CDR2 SVGIG (reference sequence). The CDR3 totals 16 residues. The CDR3 loop reads CAQGRGGRSGSSPLHF. Here the CDR3 DNA reads TGTGCACAGGGTAGGGGCGGCCGTTCCGGGAGTTCACCCCTCCACTTT.